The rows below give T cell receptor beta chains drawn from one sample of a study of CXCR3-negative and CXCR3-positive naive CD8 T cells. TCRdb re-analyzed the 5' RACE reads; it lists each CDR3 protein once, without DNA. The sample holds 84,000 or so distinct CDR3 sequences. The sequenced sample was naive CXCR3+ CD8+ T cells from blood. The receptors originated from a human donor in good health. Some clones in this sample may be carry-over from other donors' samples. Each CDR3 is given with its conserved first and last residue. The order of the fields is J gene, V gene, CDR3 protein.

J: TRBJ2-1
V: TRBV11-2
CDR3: CASSPVGVTSYNEQFF

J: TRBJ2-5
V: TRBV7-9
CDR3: CASSGHRYPQETQYF

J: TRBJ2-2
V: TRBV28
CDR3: CASSRTGERHGELFF

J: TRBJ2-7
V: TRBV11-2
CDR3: CASSLLRPQGHEQYF

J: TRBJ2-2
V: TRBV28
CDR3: CASSSDPGRGGRVNGELFF

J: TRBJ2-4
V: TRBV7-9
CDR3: CASSWDRGAKNIQYF

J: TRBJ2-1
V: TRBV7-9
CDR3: CASSGEEVRRFF

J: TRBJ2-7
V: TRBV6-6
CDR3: CASSSGTSGRQRYEQYF

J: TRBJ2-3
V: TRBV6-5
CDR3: CASSSTGPDTQYF

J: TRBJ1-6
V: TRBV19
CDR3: CASSSRDGPNSPLHF

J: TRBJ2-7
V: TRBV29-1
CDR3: CSVEGGQTYEQYF

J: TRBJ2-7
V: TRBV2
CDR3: CASSEARGGSYEQYF

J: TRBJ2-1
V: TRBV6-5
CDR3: CASSYSALSSYNEQFF

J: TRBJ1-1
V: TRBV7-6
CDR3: CASSLDPNTEAFF

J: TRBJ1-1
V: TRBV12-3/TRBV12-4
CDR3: CASSLVGPGTEAFF

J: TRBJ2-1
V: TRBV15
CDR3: CATSRETSGRWNEQFF

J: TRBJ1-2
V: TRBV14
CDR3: CASSQDPIMSYGYTF

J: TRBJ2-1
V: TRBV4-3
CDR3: CASSQDDVDEQFF

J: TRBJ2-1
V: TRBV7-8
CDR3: CASSLGFGTGAGNEQFF

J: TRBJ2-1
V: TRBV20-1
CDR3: CSVEEGGSSYNEQFF

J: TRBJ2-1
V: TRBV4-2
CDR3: CASSPRDSGTHNEQFF

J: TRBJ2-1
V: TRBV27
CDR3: CASRFPPNEQFF